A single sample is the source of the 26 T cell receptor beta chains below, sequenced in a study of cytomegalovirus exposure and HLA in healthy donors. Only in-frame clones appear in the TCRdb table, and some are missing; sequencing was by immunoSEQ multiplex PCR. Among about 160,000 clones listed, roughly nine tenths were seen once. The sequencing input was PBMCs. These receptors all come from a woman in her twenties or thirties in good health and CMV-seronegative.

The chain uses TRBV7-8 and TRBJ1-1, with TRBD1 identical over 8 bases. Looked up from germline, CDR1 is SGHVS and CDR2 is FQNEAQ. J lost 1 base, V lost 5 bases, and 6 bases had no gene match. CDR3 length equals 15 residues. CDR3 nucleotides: TGTGCCAGCAGCCCCCTCCAGGGGGCGAACACTGAAGCTTTCTTT. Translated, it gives CASSPLQGANTEAFF.

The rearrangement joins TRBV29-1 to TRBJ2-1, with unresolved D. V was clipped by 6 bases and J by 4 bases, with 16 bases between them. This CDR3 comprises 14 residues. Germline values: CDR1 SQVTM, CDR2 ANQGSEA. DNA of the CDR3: TGCAGCGTATCGGCCGACCCCATATACAATGAGCAGTTCTTC. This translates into CSVSADPIYNEQFF.

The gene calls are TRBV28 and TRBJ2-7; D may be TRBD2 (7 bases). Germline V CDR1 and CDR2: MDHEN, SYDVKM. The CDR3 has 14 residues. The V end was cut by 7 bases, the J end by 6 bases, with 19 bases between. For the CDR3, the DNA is TGTGCCAGCACCTCCAGGGGAGGGCCTACCGAGCAGTACTTC. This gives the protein CASTSRGGPTEQYF.

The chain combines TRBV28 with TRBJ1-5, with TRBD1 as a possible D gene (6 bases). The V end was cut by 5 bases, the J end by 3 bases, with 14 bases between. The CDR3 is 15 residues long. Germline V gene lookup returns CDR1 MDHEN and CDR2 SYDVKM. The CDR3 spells CASSPNQGNNQPQHF. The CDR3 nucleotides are TGTGCCAGCAGTCCGAATCAGGGGAACAATCAGCCCCAGCATTTT.

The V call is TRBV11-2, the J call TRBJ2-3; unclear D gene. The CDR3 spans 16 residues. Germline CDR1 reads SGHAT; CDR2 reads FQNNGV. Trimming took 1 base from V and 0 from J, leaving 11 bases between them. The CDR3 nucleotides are TGTGCCAGCAGCTTAGGCCACACCTATAGCACAGATACGCAGTATTTT. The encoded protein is CASSLGHTYSTDTQYF.

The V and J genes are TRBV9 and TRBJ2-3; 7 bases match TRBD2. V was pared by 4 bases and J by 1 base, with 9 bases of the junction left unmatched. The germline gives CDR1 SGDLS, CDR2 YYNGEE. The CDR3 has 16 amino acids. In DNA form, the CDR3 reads TGTGCCAGCAGCCTATCTAGGGCGGGGGGCACAGATACGCAGTATTTT. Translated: CASSLSRAGGTDTQYF.

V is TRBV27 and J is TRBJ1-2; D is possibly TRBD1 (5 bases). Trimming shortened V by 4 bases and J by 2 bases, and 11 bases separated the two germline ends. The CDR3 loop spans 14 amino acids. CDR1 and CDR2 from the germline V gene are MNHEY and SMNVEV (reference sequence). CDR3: CASSYRGRNYGYTF. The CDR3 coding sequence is TGTGCCAGCAGTTACCGGGGCAGAAACTATGGCTACACCTTC.

CDR3 residues: CAWSVPLRLGGYNEQFF. The CDR3 region has the DNA TGTGCCTGGAGTGTACCCCTAAGACTAGGGGGGTACAATGAGCAGTTCTTC. The V and J genes are TRBV30 and TRBJ2-1; D may be TRBD1 or TRBD2 (6 bases each). V shed 0 bases and J shed 4 bases, with 19 bases lying between them. Germline V gene data show CDR1 as GTSNPN and CDR2 as SVGIG (reference sequence). The CDR3 loop spans 17 amino acids.

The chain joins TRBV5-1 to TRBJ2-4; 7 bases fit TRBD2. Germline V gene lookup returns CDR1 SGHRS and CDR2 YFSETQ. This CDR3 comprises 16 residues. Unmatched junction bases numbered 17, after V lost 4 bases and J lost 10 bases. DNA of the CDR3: TGCGCCAGCAGCCCGCAACCTACTAGCGCGGGCGGGATTCAGTACTTC. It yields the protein CASSPQPTSAGGIQYF. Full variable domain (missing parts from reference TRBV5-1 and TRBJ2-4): KAGVTQTPRYLIKTRGQQVTLSCSPISGHRSVSWYQQTPGQGLQFLFEYFSETQRNKGNFPGRFSGRQFSNSRSEMNVSTLELGDSALYLCASSPQPTSAGGIQYFGAGTRLSVL.

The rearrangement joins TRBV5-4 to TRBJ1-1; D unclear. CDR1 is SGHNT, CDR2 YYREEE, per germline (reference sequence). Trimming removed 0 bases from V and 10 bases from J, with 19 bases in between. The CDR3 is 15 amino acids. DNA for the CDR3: TGTGCCAGCAGCTTGGGGAGGTGGATGGAGGCTGGAGCTTTCTTT. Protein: CASSLGRWMEAGAFF.

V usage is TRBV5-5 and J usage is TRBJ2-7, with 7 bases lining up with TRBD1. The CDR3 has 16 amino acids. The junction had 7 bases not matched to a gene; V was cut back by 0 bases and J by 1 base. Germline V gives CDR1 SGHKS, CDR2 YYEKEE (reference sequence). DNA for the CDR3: TGTGCCAGCAGCTTGGCCGCCGGACAGGTGTCCTACGAGCAGTACTTC. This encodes CASSLAAGQVSYEQYF. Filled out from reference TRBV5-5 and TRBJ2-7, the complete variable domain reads DAGVTQSPTHLIKTRGQQVTLRCSPISGHKSVSWYQQVLGQGPQFIFQYYEKEERGRGNFPDRFSARQFPNYSSELNVNALLLGDSALYLCASSLAAGQVSYEQYFGPGTRLTVT.

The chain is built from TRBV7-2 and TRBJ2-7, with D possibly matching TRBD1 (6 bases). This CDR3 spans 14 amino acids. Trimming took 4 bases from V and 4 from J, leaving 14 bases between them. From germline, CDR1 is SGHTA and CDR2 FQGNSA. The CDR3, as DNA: TGTGCCAGCAGCTGGGGACATAATGGGTACGAGCAGTACTTC. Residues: CASSWGHNGYEQYF.

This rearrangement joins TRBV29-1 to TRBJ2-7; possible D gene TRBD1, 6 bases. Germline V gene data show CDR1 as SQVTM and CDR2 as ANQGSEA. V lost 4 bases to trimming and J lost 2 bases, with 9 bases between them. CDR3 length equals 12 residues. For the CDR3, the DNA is TGCAGCGTTGGCAGGGGTACCTACGAGCAGTACTTC. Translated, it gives CSVGRGTYEQYF.

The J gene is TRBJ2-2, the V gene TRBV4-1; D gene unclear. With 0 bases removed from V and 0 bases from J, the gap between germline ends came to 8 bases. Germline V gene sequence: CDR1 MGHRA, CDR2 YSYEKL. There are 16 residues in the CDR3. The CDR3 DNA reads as TGCGCCAGCAGCCAAGATGGCCGGCCGAACACCGGGGAGCTGTTTTTT. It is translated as CASSQDGRPNTGELFF.

The CDR3 DNA reads as TGCGCCAGCAGCCAGGAGGAGGGGACTAGATTATTTGAGCAGTTCTTC. Its protein product is CASSQEEGTRLFEQFF. This chain joins TRBV4-3 and TRBJ2-1, with 8 positions matching TRBD2. V lost 3 bases to trimming and J lost 9 bases; unmatched junction nucleotides: 13. Germline V gene data show CDR1 as LGHNA and CDR2 as YSLEER. The CDR3 spans 16 residues.

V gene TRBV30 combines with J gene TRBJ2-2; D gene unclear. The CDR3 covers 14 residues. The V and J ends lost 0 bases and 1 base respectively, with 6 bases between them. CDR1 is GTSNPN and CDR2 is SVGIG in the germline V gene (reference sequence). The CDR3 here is CAWSVGRNTGELFF. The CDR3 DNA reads TGTGCCTGGAGTGTAGGACGGAACACCGGGGAGCTGTTTTTT.

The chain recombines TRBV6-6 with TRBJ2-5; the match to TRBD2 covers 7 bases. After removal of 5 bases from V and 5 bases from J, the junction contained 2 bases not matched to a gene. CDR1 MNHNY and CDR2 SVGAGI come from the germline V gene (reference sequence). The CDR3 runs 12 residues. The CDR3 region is CASSRGSETQYF. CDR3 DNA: TGTGCCAGCAGTCGCGGGAGTGAGACCCAGTACTTC.

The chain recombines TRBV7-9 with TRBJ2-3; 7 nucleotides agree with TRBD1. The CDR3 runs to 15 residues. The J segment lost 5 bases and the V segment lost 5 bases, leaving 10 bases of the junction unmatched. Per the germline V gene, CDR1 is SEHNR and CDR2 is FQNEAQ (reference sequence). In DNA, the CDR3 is TGTGCCAGCAGCCCCGGCCGGGACAGTTTAGATACGCAGTATTTT. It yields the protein CASSPGRDSLDTQYF.

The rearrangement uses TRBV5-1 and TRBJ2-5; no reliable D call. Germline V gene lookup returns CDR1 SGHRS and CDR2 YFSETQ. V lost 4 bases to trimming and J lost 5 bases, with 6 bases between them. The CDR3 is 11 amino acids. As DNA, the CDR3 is TGCGCCAGCAGCACCCTGGAGACCCAGTACTTC. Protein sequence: CASSTLETQYF.

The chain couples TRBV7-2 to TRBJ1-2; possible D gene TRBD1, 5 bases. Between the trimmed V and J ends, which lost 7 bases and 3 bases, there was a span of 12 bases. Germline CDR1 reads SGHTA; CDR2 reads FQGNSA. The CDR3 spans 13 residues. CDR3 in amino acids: CASTIRGDYGYTF. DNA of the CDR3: TGTGCCAGCACCATCCGAGGGGACTATGGCTACACCTTC.

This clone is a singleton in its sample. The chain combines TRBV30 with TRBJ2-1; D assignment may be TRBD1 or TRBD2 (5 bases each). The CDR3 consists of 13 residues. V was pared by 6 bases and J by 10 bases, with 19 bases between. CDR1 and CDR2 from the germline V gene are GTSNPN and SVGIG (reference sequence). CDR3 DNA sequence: TGTGCCTGCGAGGGGTCTGCTAGGGAAGAGCAGTTCTTC. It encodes CACEGSAREEQFF.

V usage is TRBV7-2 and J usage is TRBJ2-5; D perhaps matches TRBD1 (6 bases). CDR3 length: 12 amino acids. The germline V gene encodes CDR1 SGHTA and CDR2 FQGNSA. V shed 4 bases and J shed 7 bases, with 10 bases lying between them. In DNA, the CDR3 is TGTGCCAGCAGCTCTACAGGGCTGACCCAGTACTTC. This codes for CASSSTGLTQYF.

CDR3 loop: CASSTGAAGTEAFF. The CDR3 DNA sequence: TGTGCCAGTTCCACGGGTGCTGCGGGCACTGAAGCTTTCTTT. This chain uses TRBV10-3 with TRBJ1-1; D unclear. The V gene lost 10 bases and the J gene lost 4 bases, with 19 bases spanning the gap. Germline-derived CDR1 and CDR2 are ENHRY and SYGVKD. This CDR3 comprises 14 residues.

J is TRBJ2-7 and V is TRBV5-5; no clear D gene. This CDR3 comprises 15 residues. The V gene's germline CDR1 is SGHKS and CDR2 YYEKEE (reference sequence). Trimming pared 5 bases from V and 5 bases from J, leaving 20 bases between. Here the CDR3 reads CASRSAVQASHEQYF. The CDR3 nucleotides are TGTGCCAGCAGATCCGCTGTGCAGGCTTCCCACGAGCAGTACTTC.

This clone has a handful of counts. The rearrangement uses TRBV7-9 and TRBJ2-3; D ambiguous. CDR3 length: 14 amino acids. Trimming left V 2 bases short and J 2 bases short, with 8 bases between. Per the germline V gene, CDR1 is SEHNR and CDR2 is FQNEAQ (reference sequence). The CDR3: CASSLSRTTDTQYF. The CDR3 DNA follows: TGTGCCAGCAGCTTATCTAGGACCACAGATACGCAGTATTTT.

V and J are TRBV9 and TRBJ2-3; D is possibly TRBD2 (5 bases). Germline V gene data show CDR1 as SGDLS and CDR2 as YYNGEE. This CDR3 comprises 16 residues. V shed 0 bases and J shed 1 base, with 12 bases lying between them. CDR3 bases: TGTGCCAGCAGCGTAGCTACTAGTGGGGGCACAGATACGCAGTATTTT. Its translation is CASSVATSGGTDTQYF.